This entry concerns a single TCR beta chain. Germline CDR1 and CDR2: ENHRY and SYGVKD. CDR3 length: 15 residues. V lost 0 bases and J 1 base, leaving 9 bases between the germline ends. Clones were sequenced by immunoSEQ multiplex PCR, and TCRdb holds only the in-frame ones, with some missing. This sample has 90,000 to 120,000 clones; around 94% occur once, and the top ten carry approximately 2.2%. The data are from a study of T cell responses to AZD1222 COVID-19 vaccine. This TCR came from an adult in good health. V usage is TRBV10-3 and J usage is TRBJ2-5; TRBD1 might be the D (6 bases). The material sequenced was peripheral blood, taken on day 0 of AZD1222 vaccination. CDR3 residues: CAISESTGSQETQYF. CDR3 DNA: TGTGCCATCAGTGAGTCGACAGGCAGCCAAGAGACCCAGTACTTC.